This T cell receptor (beta chain) was identified during a study of long-term antiretroviral therapy in people with HIV. General study findings and limits: Relative to control repertoires, HIV repertoires exhibited narrower CDR3 length ranges.

Germline CDR1 reads SGHTA; CDR2 reads FQGNSA. The CDR3 sequence is 19 residues long. Unmatched junction bases numbered 13, after V lost 1 base and J lost 6 bases. Two or more post-ART PBMC samples, plus at least one pre-ART sample, were available for each donor. Survey-level immunoSEQ v3.0 assays were run. Measured with immunoSEQ multiplex PCR; TCRdb has only the in-frame clones, and not every one. The sample holds approximately 19,000 clones, about 91% seen once. Comments on this clone: Antigen: not known.

The chain is built from TRBV7-2 and TRBJ2-2, with 11 bases that match TRBD2. The specimen was unsorted PBMCs, collected 2.1 years after starting antiretroviral therapy. This receptor was taken from a man aged 18 to 35 with HIV. In nucleotides, the CDR3 is TGTGCCAGCAGCTTAGACCTATTACTAGCGGGGGTAGAGGCCGGGGAGCTGTTTTTT. The encoded protein is CASSLDLLLAGVEAGELFF.